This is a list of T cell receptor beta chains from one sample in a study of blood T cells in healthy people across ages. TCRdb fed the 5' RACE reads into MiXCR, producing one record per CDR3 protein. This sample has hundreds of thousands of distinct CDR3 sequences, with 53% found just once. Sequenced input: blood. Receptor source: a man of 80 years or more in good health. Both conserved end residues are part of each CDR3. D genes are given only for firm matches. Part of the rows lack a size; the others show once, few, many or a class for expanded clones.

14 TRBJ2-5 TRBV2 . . TGTGCCAGCAGTGAGGGCAGTCGCCAAGAGACCCAGTACTTC CASSEGSRQETQYF
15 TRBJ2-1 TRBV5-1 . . TGCGCCAGCAGCTTGATTAGTGGGGAAGGGAATGAGCAGTTCTTC CASSLISGEGNEQFF
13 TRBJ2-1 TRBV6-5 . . TGTGCCAGCAGCCTAGACGGTAACAATGAGCAGTTCTTC CASSLDGNNEQFF
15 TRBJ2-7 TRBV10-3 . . TGTGCCATCAGTGAGTCAATGGGAGCCACCCACGAGCAGTACTTC CAISESMGATHEQYF
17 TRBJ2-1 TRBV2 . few TGTGCCAGCAGTCCGCAAGCGTACGGGGGCGGGATCGATGAGCAGTTCTTC CASSPQAYGGGIDEQFF
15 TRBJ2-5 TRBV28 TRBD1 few TGTGCCAGCAGTTTAGGACAGGGTGTGTCAGAGACCCAGTACTTC CASSLGQGVSETQYF
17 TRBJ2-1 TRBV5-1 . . TGCGCCAGCAGCCTCCGGACAGAATGGAGGTCCTACAATGAGCAGTTCTTC CASSLRTEWRSYNEQFF
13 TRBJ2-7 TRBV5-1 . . TGCGCCAGCAGCTTGGGACAGTACAATGAGCAGTACTTC CASSLGQYNEQYF
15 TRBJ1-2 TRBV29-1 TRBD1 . TGCAGCGTTGTTGGGGGTACAGGGGCAGAAGGTGGCTACACCTTC CSVVGGTGAEGGYTF
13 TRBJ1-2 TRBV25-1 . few TGTGCCAGCAGCCCTCCCCCGGGGTTGGGCTACACCTTC CASSPPPGLGYTF
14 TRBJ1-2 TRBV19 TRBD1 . TGTGCCAGCACGGGACAGCTACAAAACTATGGCTACACCTTC CASTGQLQNYGYTF
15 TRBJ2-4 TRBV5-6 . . TGTGCCAGCAGCTTGAATGGTTATTCTAGATATGTGCAGTACTTC CASSLNGYSRYVQYF
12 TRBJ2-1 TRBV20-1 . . TGCAGTGCAGAAGCGGGTTACAATGAGCAGTTCTTC CSAEAGYNEQFF
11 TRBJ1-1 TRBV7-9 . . TGTGCCAGCAGCTTAGAGAAAGAAGCTTTCTTT CASSLEKEAFF
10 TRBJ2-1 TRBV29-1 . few TGCAGCGTTGAAAACTCGGAGCAGTTCTTC CSVENSEQFF
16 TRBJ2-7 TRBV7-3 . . TGTGCCAGCAGCCGGAGTGACAGGCCAGGGATCGATGAGCAGTACTTC CASSRSDRPGIDEQYF
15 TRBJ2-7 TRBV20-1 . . TGCAGTGCCCCCGCGGCGGGGACCAATCTGGCCGAGCAGTACTTC CSAPAAGTNLAEQYF
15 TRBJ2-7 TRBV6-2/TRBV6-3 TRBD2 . TGTGCCAGCACGACCGGGGCTAGCGGCTCCTACGAGCAGTACTTC CASTTGASGSYEQYF
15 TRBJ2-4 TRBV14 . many TGTGCCAGCAGCCCCTGGAGGGGTTCGGGAAACATTCAGTACTTC CASSPWRGSGNIQYF